A selection of T cell receptor beta chains follows, all from one sample in a study of blood T cell repertoires in COVID-19. Clones were sequenced by immunoSEQ multiplex PCR, and TCRdb holds only the in-frame ones, with some missing. The table records about 97,000 clones, 80% to 95% of them present only once. The source material was peripheral blood. The receptors come from a man younger than 35 with acute or convalescent COVID-19. The CDR3 runs from the conserved cysteine through the conserved F or W.

v_call	j_call	cdr3_aa
TRBV20-1	TRBJ1-2	CSASGIIGYTF
TRBV19	TRBJ1-1	CASQGGTGGPMNTEAFF
TRBV19	TRBJ1-5	CASSRTGDGGNQPQHF
TRBV27	TRBJ1-5	CASSTSYFYGREAGNQPQHF
TRBV6-5	TRBJ2-7	CASSYGTDHEIYEQYF
TRBV9	TRBJ1-2	CASSVDSVLDGYTF
TRBV6-5	TRBJ2-7	CASSVDRFYEQYF
TRBV3-1/TRBV3-2	TRBJ2-2	CASRVVSSGGLNTGELFF
TRBV19	TRBJ1-5	CASSDRGEQPQHF
TRBV7-2	TRBJ1-6	CAIYPDTYSPLHF
TRBV5-1	TRBJ2-7	CASSLFSGRSYEQYF
TRBV30	TRBJ1-1	CAWRDRPNTEAFF
TRBV5-6	TRBJ1-6	CASSLVDRGNSPLHF
TRBV5-1	TRBJ2-3	CASSFRTESTDTQYF
TRBV2	TRBJ1-1	CASSERIAAGRNTEAFF
TRBV19	TRBJ1-3	CASRDRGGSGNTIYF
TRBV3-1/TRBV3-2	TRBJ1-1	CASSQGPGQVSFF
TRBV27	TRBJ2-3	CASSPGTLNTDTQYF
TRBV9	TRBJ2-3	CASSEEGPPAGTDTQYF
TRBV3-1/TRBV3-2	TRBJ1-6	CASSLTGDSNSPLHF
TRBV5-1	TRBJ2-7	CASSLTAAYEQYF
TRBV5-1	TRBJ1-1	CASSLVPSRQGNTEAFF
TRBV5-1	TRBJ2-1	CASSSLSGGNEQFF
TRBV29-1	TRBJ1-1	CSVGQGRGNTEAFF
TRBV7-9	TRBJ2-1	CASSRQGIGGRSYNEQFF
TRBV23-1	TRBJ1-5	CASSQMGQGTIRRPQHF
TRBV7-2	TRBJ2-7	CASSLDRARYEQYF
TRBV10-3	TRBJ2-3	CAIARPGTDTQYF
TRBV7-9	TRBJ1-2	CASSRTPLDRVGYTF
TRBV5-1	TRBJ1-2	CASSLDGTGQGYTF
TRBV5-1	TRBJ1-1	CASSFTGDIENTEAFF
TRBV7-2	TRBJ2-1	CASSLTRSGNPTYNEQFF
TRBV5-6	TRBJ2-3	CASSFGTSGRADTDTQYF
TRBV18	TRBJ2-7	CASSPKSPSGGLSYEQYF
TRBV11-2	TRBJ2-2	CASSLAASGLNTGELFF
TRBV29-1	TRBJ1-1	CSVEDGGRRTEAFF
TRBV24-1	TRBJ1-5	CATSRGLAGNQPQHF
TRBV5-1	TRBJ1-1	CASSQGTVNTEAFF
TRBV5-6	TRBJ2-5	CASSFSSSGETQYF
TRBV5-1	TRBJ1-1	CASSLLTGDTEAFF
TRBV3-1/TRBV3-2	TRBJ2-7	CASSGARSGTISYEQYF
TRBV6-5	TRBJ2-3	CASTPILLDTQYF
TRBV13	TRBJ1-5	CASSLQGSNQPQHF
TRBV27	TRBJ1-6	CASSYTSNSPLHF
TRBV7-2	TRBJ1-4	CASSLAGLNEKLFF
TRBV11-2	TRBJ1-4	CASSLGQGSVEKLFF
TRBV6-6	TRBJ1-4	CASRPRTIATNEKLFF
TRBV11-3	TRBJ2-7	CASSLDGQYEQYF
TRBV10-2	TRBJ2-7	CASSYSDEQYF
TRBV19	TRBJ1-1	CASSMRLLGQGRRDTEAFF
TRBV27	TRBJ1-5	CASSSSTGNQPQHF
TRBV5-8	TRBJ2-7	CASSLRGSWYEQYF
TRBV11-2	TRBJ1-1	CASSLGTGRNTEAFF
TRBV21-1	TRBJ2-3	CAILKGLDTQYF